A single sample gave rise to the 10 T cell receptor beta chains below, sequenced in a study of T cells in pancreatic ductal adenocarcinoma. Here immunoSEQ multiplex PCR was the method, and the copy in TCRdb shows in-frame clones only, minus some. The profile shows 9,000 to 15,000 clones, roughly 88% of them singletons. No neoadjuvant therapy was given to the selected pancreatic ductal adenocarcinoma patients before their surgery. Sequencing used PBMCs. The origin of the receptors is a human donor with pancreatic ductal adenocarcinoma.

The V and J genes are TRBV28 and TRBJ1-1, with D possibly TRBD1 on 5 matching bases. V was cut by 3 bases and J by 5 bases, with 16 bases left in between. Looked up from germline, CDR1 is MDHEN and CDR2 is SYDVKM. The CDR3 totals 15 residues. The CDR3 region is CASSLATPGWTEAFF. For the CDR3, the DNA is TGTGCCAGCAGTTTGGCGACCCCAGGGTGGACTGAAGCTTTCTTT.

V and J are TRBV19 and TRBJ2-3; 11 bases map to TRBD2. There are 14 residues in the CDR3. The J segment lost 6 bases and the V segment lost 6 bases, leaving 5 bases of the junction unmatched. Germline assignment: CDR1 LNHDA and CDR2 SQIVND (reference sequence). The CDR3 reads CASSLTSGVDTQYF. In nucleotides, the CDR3 is TGTGCCAGTAGCCTGACTAGCGGGGTGGATACGCAGTATTTT.

The chain has TRBV28 and TRBJ2-1, with 12 bases aligning to TRBD2. The V gene end was trimmed by 7 bases and the J gene end by 6 bases; junction bases not matched to a gene: 1. The germline gives CDR1 MDHEN, CDR2 SYDVKM. The CDR3 runs to 13 residues. In DNA, the CDR3 is TGTGCCAGCAAACTAGCGGGGGGCAATGAGCAGTTCTTC. It encodes CASKLAGGNEQFF.

J is TRBJ1-2 and V is TRBV7-9; tentatively, D is TRBD1 (5 bases). Germline-derived CDR1 and CDR2 are SEHNR and FQNEAQ (reference sequence). Trimming pared 1 base from V and 3 bases from J, leaving 6 bases between. The CDR3 runs to 13 residues. CDR3 in DNA: TGTGCCAGCAGCTTAGTAGGGGACTATGGCTACACCTTC. Translated, it gives CASSLVGDYGYTF.

The chain recombines TRBV28 with TRBJ1-4; the D gene is possibly TRBD1 (6 bases). Between the trimmed V and J ends, which lost 5 bases and 8 bases, there was a span of 15 bases. Per the germline V gene, CDR1 is MDHEN and CDR2 is SYDVKM. CDR3 length equals 14 residues. CDR3 sequence (DNA): TGTGCCAGCAGTCAACCGGGGGCGAACGAAAAACTGTTTTTT. This encodes CASSQPGANEKLFF.

This clone has only a few counts. The CDR3 nucleotides are TGTGCCAGCAGGGGAATTACAGGAATCAATCAGCCCCAGCATTTT. The encoded protein is CASRGITGINQPQHF. V gene TRBV2 combines with J gene TRBJ1-5; TRBD1 is a possible D gene (5 bases). The CDR3 contains 15 residues. From germline, CDR1 is SNHLY and CDR2 FYNNEI. Trimming left V 6 bases short and J 3 bases short, with 15 bases between.

The chain combines TRBV11-3 with TRBJ2-2; D possibly matches TRBD1 or TRBD2 (5 bases each). This CDR3 region has 16 residues. Germline CDR1 SGHNT, CDR2 YENEEA. Trimming took off 5 bases at V and 4 bases at J, with 17 bases between the two ends. DNA for the CDR3: TGTGCCAGCAGCCCCTACTCCGGTGGGGGCACCGGGGAGCTGTTTTTT. As protein: CASSPYSGGGTGELFF.

The gene calls are TRBV12-5 and TRBJ2-7; the D gene is possibly TRBD2 (5 bases). Per the germline V gene, CDR1 is LGHNT and CDR2 is FRNRAP. Trimming took off 6 bases at V and 3 bases at J, with 6 bases between the two ends. This CDR3 is built from 11 residues. This CDR3 reads CASGRDYEQYF. The CDR3 nucleotides are TGTGCTAGTGGACGGGACTACGAGCAGTACTTC.

The chain is built from TRBV7-9 and TRBJ2-5; D is uncertain. This CDR3 spans 14 amino acids. CDR1 is SEHNR, CDR2 FQNEAQ, per germline (reference sequence). The V and J ends lost 2 bases and 4 bases respectively, with 11 bases between them. The CDR3 nucleotides are TGTGCCAGCAGCTTATGGCAGAGGTCAGAGACCCAGTACTTC. Translated, it gives CASSLWQRSETQYF.

The chain has TRBV11-2 and TRBJ2-5; no definite D call. CDR3 length: 12 amino acids. Trimming removed 0 bases at V and 7 bases at J, with 6 bases between. Per the germline V gene, CDR1 is SGHAT and CDR2 is FQNNGV. CDR3 loop: CASSLEGPTQYF. CDR3 sequence (DNA): TGTGCCAGCAGCTTAGAAGGGCCGACCCAGTACTTC.